This T cell receptor (beta chain) emerged from a study of regulatory T cells in long-lasting Graves disease. Study details: Antithyroid drug exposure in newly diagnosed Graves' patients had lasted under 3 months.

Germline CDR1 and CDR2: SQVTM and ANQGSEA. V shed 4 bases, J shed 5 bases, and the junction held 11 bases outside the gene matches. The CDR3 has 16 amino acids. Time point in this sample: newly diagnosed GD, antithyroid drugs for less than 3 months. RNA extracted from PBMCs served as the sequencing template. Arm-PCR of CDR3 regions and iRepertoire HTBI primers were the basis on which TCR beta libraries were built. TCRdb re-called the multiplex PCR reads through MiXCR, storing one row per CDR3 protein. The table includes 200,000 to 250,000 distinct CDR3 sequences, around 19% detected once. This clonotype came up a few times.

This chain connects TRBV29-1 to TRBJ2-3; 11 bases map to TRBD2. This TCR came from a female donor with Graves disease. The specimen was peripheral blood mononuclear cells (PBMCs), collected at new diagnosis, from a patient treated with antithyroid drugs. CDR3 loop: CSVGVAGGQWGDTQYF. CDR3 coding DNA: TGCAGCGTTGGGGTAGCGGGAGGGCAATGGGGAGATACGCAGTATTTT.